The clone carrying this TCR beta chain was recorded a few times. These data originate in a study of cytotoxic CD8 clonotypes in ibrutinib-treated CLL. The assay was immunoSEQ multiplex PCR, and TCRdb's table has in-frame clones only and misses some. The sample shows approximately 50,000 clones, approximately 71% of them seen only once. J lost 2 bases, V lost 8 bases, and 3 bases had no gene match. Germline lookup yields CDR1 MNHNS and CDR2 SASEGT. CDR3 size: 15 residues. Sequencing was performed on PBMCs, taken after 12 months of ibrutinib treatment. The gene calls are TRBV6-1 and TRBJ2-1; 13 bases fit TRBD2. The source is a human donor with chronic lymphocytic leukemia. DNA of the CDR3: TGTGCCAGCCGAGGACTAGCGGGAGCCTACAATGAGCAGTTCTTC. Protein: CASRGLAGAYNEQFF.